This T cell receptor (beta chain) was observed in a study of blood T cell repertoires in COVID-19. Study-wide background: COVID-19 samples, acute and convalescent, were from the United States, Italy and Spain. T cells, B-cell-depleted T cells, or PBMCs provided the cDNA or gDNA that served as material.

V was clipped by 3 bases and J by 1 base; unmatched bases: 7. This CDR3 is 17 amino acids long. Germline loops: CDR1 SGHAT, CDR2 FQNNGV. Original analysis: For nucleated cells, counts were estimated from reference gene primer amplification. Using immunoSEQ multiplex PCR, the repertoire was profiled, and TCRdb retains in-frame clones only, with some absent. The V and J calls and clone size were taken over from that table, and D and trimming were inferred from the DNA. The sample includes roughly 380,000 clones, about four fifths of them seen just once. The sample taken for sequencing was peripheral blood. The rearrangement joins TRBV11-2 to TRBJ2-2; 8 positions match TRBD2. This TCR derives from a human donor with acute or convalescent COVID-19. The donor label of this sample is uncertain. CDR3 in DNA: TGTGCCAGCAGCTTTGTCCCGGGGGGGTGGAACACCGGGGAGCTGTTTTTT. It codes for CASSFVPGGWNTGELFF.